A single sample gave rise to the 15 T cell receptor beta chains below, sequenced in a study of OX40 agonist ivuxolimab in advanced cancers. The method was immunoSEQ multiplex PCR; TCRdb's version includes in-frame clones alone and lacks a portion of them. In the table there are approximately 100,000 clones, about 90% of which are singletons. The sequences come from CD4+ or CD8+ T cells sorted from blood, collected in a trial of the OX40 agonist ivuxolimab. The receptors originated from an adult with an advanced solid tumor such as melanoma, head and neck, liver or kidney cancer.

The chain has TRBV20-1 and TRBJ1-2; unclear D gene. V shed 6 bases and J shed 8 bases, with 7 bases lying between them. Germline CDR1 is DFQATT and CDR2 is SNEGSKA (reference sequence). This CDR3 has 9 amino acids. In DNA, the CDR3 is TGCAGTGCCGGTAGGGGCTACACCTTC. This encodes CSAGRGYTF.

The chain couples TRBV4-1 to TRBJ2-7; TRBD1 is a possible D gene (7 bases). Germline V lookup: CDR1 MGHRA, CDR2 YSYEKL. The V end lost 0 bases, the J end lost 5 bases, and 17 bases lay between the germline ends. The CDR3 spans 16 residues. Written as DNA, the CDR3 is TGCGCCAGCAGCCAAGATCGGAGGGGGCCTTGGGACGAGCAGTACTTC. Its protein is CASSQDRRGPWDEQYF.

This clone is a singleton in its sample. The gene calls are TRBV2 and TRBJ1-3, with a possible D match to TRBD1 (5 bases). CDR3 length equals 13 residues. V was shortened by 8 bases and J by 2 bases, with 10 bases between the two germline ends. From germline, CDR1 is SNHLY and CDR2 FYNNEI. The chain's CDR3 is CASGMGAGNTIYF. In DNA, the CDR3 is TGTGCCAGCGGCATGGGGGCTGGAAACACCATATATTTT.

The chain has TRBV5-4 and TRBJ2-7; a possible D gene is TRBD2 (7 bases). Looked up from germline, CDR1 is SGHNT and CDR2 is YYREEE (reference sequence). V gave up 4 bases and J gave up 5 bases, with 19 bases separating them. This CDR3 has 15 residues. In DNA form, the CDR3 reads TGTGCCAGCAGCCCCGAAGGGGGGGGGCCCCACGAGCAGTACTTC. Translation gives CASSPEGGGPHEQYF.

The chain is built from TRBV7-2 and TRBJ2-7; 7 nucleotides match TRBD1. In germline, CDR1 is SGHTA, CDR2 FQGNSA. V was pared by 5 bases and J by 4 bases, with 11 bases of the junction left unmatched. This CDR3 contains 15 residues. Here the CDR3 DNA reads TGTGCCAGCAGCCCTCACAGGGGATTCGGGTACGAGCAGTACTTC. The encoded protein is CASSPHRGFGYEQYF.

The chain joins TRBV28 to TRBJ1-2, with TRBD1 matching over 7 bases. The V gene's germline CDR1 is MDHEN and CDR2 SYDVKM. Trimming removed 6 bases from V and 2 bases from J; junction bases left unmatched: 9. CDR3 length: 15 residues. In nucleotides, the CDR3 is TGTGCCAGCAGACCTACCGGGACAGCAAACTATGGCTACACCTTC. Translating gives CASRPTGTANYGYTF.

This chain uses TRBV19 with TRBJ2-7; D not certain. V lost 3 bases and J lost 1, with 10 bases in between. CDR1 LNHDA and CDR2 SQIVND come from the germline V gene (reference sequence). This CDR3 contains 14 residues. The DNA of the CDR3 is TGTGCCAGTAGTATTGAGAGGCTTTCCTACGAGCAGTACTTC. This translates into CASSIERLSYEQYF.

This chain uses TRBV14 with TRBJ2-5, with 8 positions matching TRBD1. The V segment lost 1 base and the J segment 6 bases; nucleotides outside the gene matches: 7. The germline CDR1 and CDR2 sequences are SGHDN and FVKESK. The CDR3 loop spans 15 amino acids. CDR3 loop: CASSQALRGQKTQYF. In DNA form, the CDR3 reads TGTGCCAGCAGCCAAGCGCTCAGGGGGCAAAAGACCCAGTACTTC.

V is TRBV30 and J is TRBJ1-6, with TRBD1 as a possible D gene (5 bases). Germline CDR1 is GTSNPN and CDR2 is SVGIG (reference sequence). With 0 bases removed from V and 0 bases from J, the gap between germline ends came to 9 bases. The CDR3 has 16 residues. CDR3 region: CAWSVVGASYNSPLHF. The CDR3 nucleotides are TGTGCCTGGAGTGTAGTTGGGGCCTCCTATAATTCACCCCTCCACTTT.

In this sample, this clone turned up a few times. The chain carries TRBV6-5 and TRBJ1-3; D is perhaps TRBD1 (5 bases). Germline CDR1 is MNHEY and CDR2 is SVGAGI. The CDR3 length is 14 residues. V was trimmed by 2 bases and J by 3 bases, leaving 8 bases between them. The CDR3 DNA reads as TGTGCCAGCAGTTACGGGGGAAATGGAAACACCATATATTTT. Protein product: CASSYGGNGNTIYF.

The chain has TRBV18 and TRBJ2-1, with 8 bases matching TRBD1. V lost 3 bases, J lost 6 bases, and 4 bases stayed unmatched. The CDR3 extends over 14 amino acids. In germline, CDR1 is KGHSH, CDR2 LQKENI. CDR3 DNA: TGTGCCAGCTCACCGGACAGGGCGGTCAATGAGCAGTTCTTC. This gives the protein CASSPDRAVNEQFF. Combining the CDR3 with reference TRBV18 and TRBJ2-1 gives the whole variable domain NAGVMQNPRHLVRRRGQEARLRCSPMKGHSHVYWYRQLPEEGLKFMVYLQKENIIDESGMPKERFSAEFPKEGPSILRIQQVVRGDSAAYFCASSPDRAVNEQFFGPGTRLTVL.

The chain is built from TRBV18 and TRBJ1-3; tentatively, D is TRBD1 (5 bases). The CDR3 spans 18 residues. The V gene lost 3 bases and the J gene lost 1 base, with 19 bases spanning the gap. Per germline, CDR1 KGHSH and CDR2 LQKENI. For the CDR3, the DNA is TGTGCCAGCTCACCGGTCGGGACTCAGGGTCTTTCTGGAAACACCATATATTTT. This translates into CASSPVGTQGLSGNTIYF.

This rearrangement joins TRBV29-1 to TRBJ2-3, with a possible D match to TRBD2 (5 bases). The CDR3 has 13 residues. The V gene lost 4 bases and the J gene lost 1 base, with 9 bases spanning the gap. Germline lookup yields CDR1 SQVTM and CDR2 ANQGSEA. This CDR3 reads CSVATIGTDTQYF. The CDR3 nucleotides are TGCAGCGTTGCGACTATAGGCACAGATACGCAGTATTTT.

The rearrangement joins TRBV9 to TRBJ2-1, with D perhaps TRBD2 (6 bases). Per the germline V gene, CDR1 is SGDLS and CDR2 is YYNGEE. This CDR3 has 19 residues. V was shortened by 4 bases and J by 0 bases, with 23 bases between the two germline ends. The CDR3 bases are TGTGCCAGCAGCTCCAAACCCGGGGGTGGGGTTAGCTCCTACAATGAGCAGTTCTTC. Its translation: CASSSKPGGGVSSYNEQFF.

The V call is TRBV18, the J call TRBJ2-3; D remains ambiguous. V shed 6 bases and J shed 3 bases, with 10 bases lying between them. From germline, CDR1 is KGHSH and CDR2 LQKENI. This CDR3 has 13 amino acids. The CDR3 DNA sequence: TGTGCCAGCTCTAGGGAAGGGACAGATACGCAGTATTTT. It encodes CASSREGTDTQYF.